This T cell receptor (beta chain) was recorded in a study of blood T cell repertoires in COVID-19. The germline V gene has CDR1 MNHEY and CDR2 SVGAGI. V was pared by 2 bases and J by 3 bases, with 3 bases of the junction left unmatched. The CDR3 sequence is 15 residues long. The data were produced by immunoSEQ multiplex PCR, yet TCRdb's version contains in-frame clones alone and is incomplete. The sample holds 250,000 to 300,000 clones; about 88% are singletons and the top ten take approximately 12%. Sequencing used peripheral blood. The chain combines TRBV6-5 with TRBJ1-4; 7 nucleotides match TRBD1. The clonotype was recovered from a woman aged 55-70 years with acute or convalescent COVID-19. CDR3 region: CASSYLGQSNEKLFF. The CDR3 region has the DNA TGTGCCAGCAGTTACCTGGGACAGTCTAATGAAAAACTGTTTTTT.